A single sample is the source of the 27 T cell receptor beta chains below, sequenced in a study of blood T cell repertoires in COVID-19. Profiled with immunoSEQ multiplex PCR; TCRdb holds only in-frame clones, not every one. The repertoire holds some 110,000 clones, with over 70% as singletons. Sequenced input: peripheral blood. These receptors originate from a woman in her 70s with acute or convalescent COVID-19.

The chain has TRBV7-2 and TRBJ2-1, with TRBD2 as a possible D gene (6 bases). The CDR3 is 16 residues long. V was shortened by 1 base and J by 8 bases, with 18 bases between the two germline ends. Germline-derived CDR1 and CDR2 are SGHTA and FQGNSA. CDR3 bases: TGTGCCAGCAGCTTAGAAGGGCGTCCGGGGGTCGATGAGCAGTTCTTC. Translation: CASSLEGRPGVDEQFF.

The V call is TRBV7-9, the J call TRBJ2-7; 7 bases fit TRBD2. Germline lookup yields CDR1 SEHNR and CDR2 FQNEAQ (reference sequence). The trim removed 5 bases at V and 2 bases at J, leaving 6 bases unmatched. There are 14 residues in the CDR3. The DNA of the CDR3 is TGTGCCAGCAGCGGGGGAGGGTTAGCCTACGAGCAGTACTTC. Translating it yields CASSGGGLAYEQYF.

The chain couples TRBV28 to TRBJ1-1, with D unclear. There are 13 residues in the CDR3. Germline V CDR1 and CDR2: MDHEN, SYDVKM. Trimming left V 6 bases short and J 9 bases short, with 17 bases between. CDR3 amino acids: CASRSDGALKAFF. The CDR3 DNA reads as TGTGCCAGCAGGAGCGACGGAGCCTTAAAAGCTTTCTTT.

The chain joins TRBV18 to TRBJ1-4; TRBD1 agrees at 10 bases. CDR1 is KGHSH and CDR2 is LQKENI in the germline V gene. V gave up 3 bases and J gave up 0 bases; unmatched junction bases: 4. The CDR3 consists of 17 residues. CDR3 nucleotides: TGTGCCAGCTCACCGAGGGACAGGGGCACAACTAATGAAAAACTGTTTTTT. This sequence encodes CASSPRDRGTTNEKLFF.

The rearrangement joins TRBV11-2 to TRBJ1-1; 9 bases line up with TRBD1. Germline values: CDR1 SGHAT, CDR2 FQNNGV. The CDR3 extends over 14 amino acids. The V gene end was trimmed by 4 bases and the J gene end by 6 bases; junction bases not matched to a gene: 6. The CDR3: CASSWGQGSPEAFF. The CDR3 DNA sequence: TGTGCCAGCAGCTGGGGACAGGGTAGCCCTGAAGCTTTCTTT.

This clone has a handful of counts. CDR3 protein: CAWSVNFDSLSSYEQYF. The CDR3 DNA reads as TGTGCCTGGAGTGTAAATTTCGACAGCCTGAGCTCCTACGAGCAGTACTTC. V usage is TRBV30 and J usage is TRBJ2-7; the D gene is possibly TRBD1 (5 bases). The germline gives CDR1 GTSNPN, CDR2 SVGIG (reference sequence). This CDR3 has 17 residues. V shed 0 bases and J shed 0 bases, with 18 bases lying between them. Together with reference TRBV30 and TRBJ2-7, the CDR3 gives the full variable domain: SQTIHQWPATLVQPVGSPLSLECTVEGTSNPNLYWYRQAAGRGLQLLFYSVGIGQISSEVPQNLSASRPQDRQFILSSKKLLLSDSGFYLCAWSVNFDSLSSYEQYFGPGTRLTVT.

The chain combines TRBV5-1 with TRBJ2-1, with 9 bases fitting TRBD1. Germline V gene sequence: CDR1 SGHRS, CDR2 YFSETQ. The CDR3 length is 15 residues. The J segment lost 9 bases and the V segment lost 4 bases, leaving 11 bases of the junction unmatched. CDR3 in amino acids: CASSNRDRVIAEQFF. The CDR3 nucleotides are TGCGCCAGCAGCAACCGGGACAGGGTTATCGCTGAGCAGTTCTTC.

This clone has a single count. The chain has TRBV12-3 or TRBV12-4 and TRBJ1-2; D gene ambiguous. The CDR3 consists of 13 residues. Trimming shortened V by 1 base and J by 2 bases, and 5 bases separated the two germline ends. DNA of the CDR3: TGTGCCAGCAGTTTAGTGGAGAACTATGGCTACACCTTC. Translated: CASSLVENYGYTF.

The chain has TRBV5-1 and TRBJ2-1; 7 bases are a match to TRBD2. Germline CDR1 is SGHRS and CDR2 is YFSETQ. V lost 2 bases to trimming and J lost 2 bases; unmatched junction nucleotides: 4. The CDR3 length is 15 residues. CDR3 in DNA: TGCGCCAGCAGCTTACAGGCGGGGGCCTACAATGAGCAGTTCTTC. This encodes CASSLQAGAYNEQFF.

The rearrangement joins TRBV6-5 to TRBJ2-1; TRBD2 aligns across 9 bases. V shed 6 bases, J shed 4 bases, and the junction held 4 bases outside the gene matches. The germline V gene has CDR1 MNHEY and CDR2 SVGAGI. This CDR3 spans 14 amino acids. In DNA form, the CDR3 reads TGTGCCAGCAGGAGCGGGGGGTCATACAATGAGCAGTTCTTC. This codes for CASRSGGSYNEQFF.

The genes are TRBV2 and TRBJ2-1, with 8 bases identical to TRBD1. With V trimmed by 6 bases and J by 2 bases, 6 bases remained unmatched. Per the germline V gene, CDR1 is SNHLY and CDR2 is FYNNEI. The CDR3 is 15 amino acids. As DNA, the CDR3 is TGTGCCAGCAGGCTGGACAGGGCGACCTACAATGAGCAGTTCTTC. This gives the protein CASRLDRATYNEQFF. Supplemented by reference TRBV2 and TRBJ2-1, the full variable domain reads EPEVTQTPSHQVTQMGQEVILRCVPISNHLYFYWYRQILGQKVEFLVSFYNNEISEKSEIFDDQFSVERPDGSNFTLKIRSTKLEDSAMYFCASRLDRATYNEQFFGPGTRLTVL.

The rearrangement links TRBV6-6 to TRBJ1-2; TRBD1 aligns across 7 bases. Per germline, CDR1 MNHNY and CDR2 SVGAGI (reference sequence). This CDR3 is built from 14 residues. V lost 2 bases, J lost 6 bases, and 6 bases stayed unmatched. CDR3 bases: TGTGCCAGCAGTTACGGGGGACAGCTAAATGGCTACACCTTC. Its protein is CASSYGGQLNGYTF.

The J gene is TRBJ2-3, the V gene TRBV5-4; D not resolved. This CDR3 has 11 amino acids. Germline CDR1 SGHNT, CDR2 YYREEE (reference sequence). Trimming removed 3 bases from V and 7 bases from J, with 6 bases in between. The CDR3 DNA reads TGTGCCAGCAGCTCCCAATATACGCAGTATTTT. Translating gives CASSSQYTQYF.

The V gene is TRBV15, the J gene TRBJ2-1, with 8 positions matching TRBD2. Looked up from germline, CDR1 is LNHNV and CDR2 is YYDKDF (reference sequence). The V gene end was trimmed by 5 bases and the J gene end by 8 bases; junction bases not matched to a gene: 5. This CDR3 has 13 amino acids. The CDR3 sequence: CATSGREGYEQFF. CDR3 sequence (DNA): TGTGCCACCAGCGGCCGGGAGGGATATGAGCAGTTCTTC.

The chain recombines TRBV28 with TRBJ2-5, with 8 bases aligning to TRBD1. Trimming cost V 6 bases and J 5 bases; bases outside gene matches: 2. The CDR3 totals 12 residues. Per the germline V gene, CDR1 is MDHEN and CDR2 is SYDVKM. The CDR3 sequence is CASRTGGETQYF. The DNA of the CDR3 is TGTGCCAGCAGAACAGGGGGGGAGACCCAGTACTTC.

The V gene is TRBV29-1, the J gene TRBJ1-1, with D possibly matching TRBD1 (6 bases). Per the germline V gene, CDR1 is SQVTM and CDR2 is ANQGSEA. This CDR3 region has 14 residues. Between the trimmed V and J ends, which lost 6 bases and 1 base, there was a span of 15 bases. The CDR3 coding sequence is TGCAGCGTCCTCACCGGACAGACGAACACTGAAGCTTTCTTT. It codes for CSVLTGQTNTEAFF.

This chain links TRBV6-5 with TRBJ1-2; 7 bases fit TRBD1. Unmatched junction bases numbered 12, after V lost 7 bases and J lost 7 bases. There are 14 residues in the CDR3. The germline CDR1 and CDR2 sequences are MNHEY and SVGAGI. CDR3 nucleotide sequence: TGTGCCAGCACCGGGACAGTCCTCTTGGGTGGCTACACCTTC. Protein sequence: CASTGTVLLGGYTF.

The chain is built from TRBV5-1 and TRBJ2-3; 10 bases map to TRBD2. The CDR3 spans 17 residues. J gave up 1 base and V 0 bases, and 5 bases lay outside the gene matches. Germline CDR1 and CDR2: SGHRS and YFSETQ. The CDR3 loop is CASSLDVLAGGTDTQYF. The CDR3 region has the DNA TGCGCCAGCAGCTTGGACGTTCTAGCGGGGGGCACAGATACGCAGTATTTT. The variable domain in full, completed from reference TRBV5-1 and TRBJ2-3, reads KAGVTQTPRYLIKTRGQQVTLSCSPISGHRSVSWYQQTPGQGLQFLFEYFSETQRNKGNFPGRFSGRQFSNSRSEMNVSTLELGDSALYLCASSLDVLAGGTDTQYFGPGTRLTVL.

The chain joins TRBV7-2 to TRBJ2-3; D unresolved. The length of the CDR3 is 15 residues. Germline CDR1 and CDR2: SGHTA and FQGNSA. V was shortened by 1 base and J by 3 bases, with 11 bases between the two germline ends. The CDR3 loop is CASSLESARTDTQYF. CDR3 in DNA: TGTGCCAGCAGCTTAGAGTCCGCGAGGACAGATACGCAGTATTTT.

The V and J genes are TRBV14 and TRBJ2-3; D is perhaps TRBD2 (5 bases). The CDR3 sequence is 15 residues long. In germline, CDR1 is SGHDN, CDR2 FVKESK. With 4 bases removed from V and 4 bases from J, the gap between germline ends came to 15 bases. The CDR3 is CASSPTRMGPDTQYF. CDR3 nucleotides: TGTGCCAGCAGCCCAACTAGGATGGGCCCAGATACGCAGTATTTT. Drawing the rest from reference TRBV14 and TRBJ2-3, the complete variable domain is EAGVTQFPSHSVIEKGQTVTLRCDPISGHDNLYWYRRVMGKEIKFLLHFVKESKQDESGMPNNRFLAERTGGTYSTLKVQPAELEDSGVYFCASSPTRMGPDTQYFGPGTRLTVL.

The gene calls are TRBV12-5 and TRBJ2-5; D is undetermined. The CDR3 is 14 amino acids. Germline assignment: CDR1 LGHNT and CDR2 FRNRAP. V lost 3 bases and J 1 base, leaving 9 bases between the germline ends. The chain's CDR3 is CASGLPVGQETQYF. The CDR3 coding sequence is TGTGCTAGTGGTTTACCGGTCGGCCAAGAGACCCAGTACTTC.

This chain joins TRBV11-2 and TRBJ2-5; D is ambiguous. This CDR3 region has 14 residues. Deletions cut 5 bases from V and 2 bases from J, with 12 bases between. Looked up from germline, CDR1 is SGHAT and CDR2 is FQNNGV. The CDR3 bases are TGTGCCAGCAGCCTTGACCCGGGTCAAGAGACCCAGTACTTC. Its protein product is CASSLDPGQETQYF.

V gene TRBV27 combines with J gene TRBJ2-1; 10 nucleotides agree with TRBD2. V lost 4 bases to trimming and J lost 4 bases; unmatched junction nucleotides: 7. Per the germline V gene, CDR1 is MNHEY and CDR2 is SMNVEV (reference sequence). CDR3 length equals 16 residues. CDR3 region: CASSSSTSGTYNEQFF. CDR3 nucleotide sequence: TGTGCCAGCAGTTCCTCCACTAGCGGGACTTACAATGAGCAGTTCTTC.

V is TRBV28 and J is TRBJ2-1; tentatively, D is TRBD2 (7 bases). Deletions cut 8 bases from V and 7 bases from J, with 18 bases between. CDR3 length: 14 amino acids. Germline V gene lookup returns CDR1 MDHEN and CDR2 SYDVKM. CDR3 residues: CASQRGASTNEQFF. CDR3 DNA: TGTGCCAGCCAACGGGGGGCATCTACAAATGAGCAGTTCTTC.

The chain has TRBV19 and TRBJ2-7; 16 positions agree with TRBD2. CDR1 LNHDA and CDR2 SQIVND come from the germline V gene (reference sequence). The CDR3 length is 17 residues. The V segment lost 5 bases and the J segment 4 bases; nucleotides outside the gene matches: 8. DNA of the CDR3: TGTGCCAGTAGTTTGGGACTAGCGGGAGGGGTACGATACGAGCAGTACTTC. This translates into CASSLGLAGGVRYEQYF.

The gene calls are TRBV5-1 and TRBJ1-3; tentative D call: TRBD1 (6 bases). CDR1 and CDR2 (germline): SGHRS, YFSETQ. V dropped 2 bases and J dropped 0 bases, with 12 bases sitting between them. CDR3 size: 16 residues. CDR3 DNA: TGCGCCAGCAGCTTTGGGGACACCAGCTCTGGAAACACCATATATTTT. It specifies CASSFGDTSSGNTIYF.

V gene TRBV6-5 combines with J gene TRBJ1-1; possibly TRBD1 for D (6 bases). Trimming removed 6 bases from V and 4 bases from J, with 18 bases in between. Germline CDR1 is MNHEY and CDR2 is SVGAGI. This CDR3 spans 15 amino acids. This chain's CDR3 is CASSYLAGGGTEAFF. The CDR3 region has the DNA TGTGCCAGCAGCTACCTCGCGGGGGGCGGCACTGAAGCTTTCTTT.